This TCR beta chain was obtained from a study of regulatory T cells in long-lasting Graves disease listed by TCRdb under 2021. Turning to the overall study: Persistent Graves' disease was defined as antithyroid drug treatment for over 5 years with persistently positive TSH receptor autoantibodies. Antithyroid drugs had been taken for 8.5 to 13 years on average by persistent Graves' disease patients in the clinical cohort. The study was conducted in China and was registered as a clinical trial. This study used TCR sequencing and RNA sequencing of peripheral blood to compare persistent Graves' disease patients against newly diagnosed Graves' disease patients. TCR sequencing covered 13 persistent and approximately 20 newly diagnosed Graves' disease patients, about 35 samples in total.

V and J are truncated by 6 bases and 0 bases respectively, leaving an intervening sequence of 15 bases. There are 16 amino acids in the CDR3, from cysteine to phenylalanine inclusive. The CDR3 DNA has 48 bases and is translated from base 1. Study-wide findings and limitations: Sequencing and analysis were limited to the TCR beta chain. Persistent disease showed preferential use of TRBV28, TRBJ1-2 and TRBJ2-5, whereas newly diagnosed disease favored TRBV20-1 and TRBJ2-1. Peripheral blood alone was examined, since thyroid tissue, which constituted the primary lesion, could not be accessed. The authors noted that the small sample size was a limitation that may lower accuracy. Persistent Graves' disease patients showed lower TCR Shannon entropy and fewer highly expanded clones than newly diagnosed patients, suggesting clonal expansion. Persistent patients shared more public clonotypes among themselves (2,741) than newly diagnosed patients did (roughly 920).

Library prep was done by multiplex PCR. Sequencing took place on an Illumina HiSeq 4000. TCR beta libraries were built with iRepertoire HTBI primers and Arm-PCR amplification of CDR3 regions. Before sequencing, the PCR products underwent gel purification. In the original analysis: Across samples, about 63 TRBV and 13 to 15 TRBJ segments were identified and used for gene usage analysis of CDR3 amino acid clonotypes. COPE and FqMerger were used to merge the filtered high-quality paired reads into contigs. BLAST was used to align contigs to IMGT TRBV, TRBD and TRBJ reference genes, with CDR3 defined following IMGT. Highly expanded clones were defined as clonotypes with a frequency above 0.1%. Repertoire diversity was measured by Shannon entropy, and V-J evenness by the Gini coefficient. A clonotype was considered public if more than one individual shared it. TCRdb cleaned the public reads at Q25 with fastp, built clones with MiXCR and kept in-frame beta chains. Every CDR3 protein is listed once, alongside the most common genes and DNA of its rows. For this entry, the V and J calls and clone size follow TCRdb and not the study's own pipeline. The sample includes 400,000 to 600,000 distinct CDR3 sequences, with 20% to 25% observed a single time. The ten most abundant clones make up more than 6% of the sample.

On this clonotype: The antigen it recognizes is unknown. No much larger clonotype is one base removed from it; base qualities were not supplied.

This sample's time point label indicates: persistent/refractory GD, antithyroid drugs over 5 years with positive TRAb. For both TCR sequencing and RNA sequencing, RNA was extracted from PBMCs in TRIzol. The diagnosis of Graves' disease was made according to American Thyroid Association guidelines. Patients for the study were recruited at an endocrinology department in Xi'an, China. From each patient, approximately 10 milliliters of peripheral blood was collected into an EDTA anticoagulant tube. Ficoll Paque Plus density gradient separation was used to isolate PBMCs, and no further T cell sorting was performed. An Agilent 2100 Bioanalyzer and agarose gel were used to assess RNA quality, and a NanoDrop 2000 was used to measure RNA concentration.

This receptor was taken from a female donor with Graves disease. This specimen was peripheral blood mononuclear cells (PBMCs), taken when the disease was refractory, from a patient treated with antithyroid drugs. The chain is encoded by TRBV12-3 or TRBV12-4 joined to TRBJ2-4, with the D gene call left open. CDR3 reads: CASRNPSGLAKNIQYF. The DNA is TGTGCCAGCAGGAACCCTTCAGGCCTAGCCAAAAACATTCAGTACTTC.